This section outlines one T cell receptor beta chain sequence together with its context. These data are taken from a study of blood T cell repertoires in COVID-19. After removal of 2 bases from V and 3 bases from J, the junction contained 6 bases not matched to a gene. Germline V lookup: CDR1 MNHEY, CDR2 SVGEGT. The CDR3 consists of 15 residues. The repertoire was sequenced with immunoSEQ multiplex PCR; TCRdb's copy has only in-frame clones and lacks some. The sample lists about 440,000 clones; around 91% were seen once. Material for sequencing was PBMCs or T cells enriched from blood (not recorded which). This chain links TRBV6-2 or TRBV6-3 with TRBJ1-2; TRBD1 matches at 7 bases. The sequence came from a man younger than 35 who had recovered from COVID-19. Here the CDR3 reads CASSYVDRVYYGYTF. The CDR3 coding sequence is TGTGCCAGCAGTTACGTCGACAGGGTTTACTATGGCTACACCTTC.